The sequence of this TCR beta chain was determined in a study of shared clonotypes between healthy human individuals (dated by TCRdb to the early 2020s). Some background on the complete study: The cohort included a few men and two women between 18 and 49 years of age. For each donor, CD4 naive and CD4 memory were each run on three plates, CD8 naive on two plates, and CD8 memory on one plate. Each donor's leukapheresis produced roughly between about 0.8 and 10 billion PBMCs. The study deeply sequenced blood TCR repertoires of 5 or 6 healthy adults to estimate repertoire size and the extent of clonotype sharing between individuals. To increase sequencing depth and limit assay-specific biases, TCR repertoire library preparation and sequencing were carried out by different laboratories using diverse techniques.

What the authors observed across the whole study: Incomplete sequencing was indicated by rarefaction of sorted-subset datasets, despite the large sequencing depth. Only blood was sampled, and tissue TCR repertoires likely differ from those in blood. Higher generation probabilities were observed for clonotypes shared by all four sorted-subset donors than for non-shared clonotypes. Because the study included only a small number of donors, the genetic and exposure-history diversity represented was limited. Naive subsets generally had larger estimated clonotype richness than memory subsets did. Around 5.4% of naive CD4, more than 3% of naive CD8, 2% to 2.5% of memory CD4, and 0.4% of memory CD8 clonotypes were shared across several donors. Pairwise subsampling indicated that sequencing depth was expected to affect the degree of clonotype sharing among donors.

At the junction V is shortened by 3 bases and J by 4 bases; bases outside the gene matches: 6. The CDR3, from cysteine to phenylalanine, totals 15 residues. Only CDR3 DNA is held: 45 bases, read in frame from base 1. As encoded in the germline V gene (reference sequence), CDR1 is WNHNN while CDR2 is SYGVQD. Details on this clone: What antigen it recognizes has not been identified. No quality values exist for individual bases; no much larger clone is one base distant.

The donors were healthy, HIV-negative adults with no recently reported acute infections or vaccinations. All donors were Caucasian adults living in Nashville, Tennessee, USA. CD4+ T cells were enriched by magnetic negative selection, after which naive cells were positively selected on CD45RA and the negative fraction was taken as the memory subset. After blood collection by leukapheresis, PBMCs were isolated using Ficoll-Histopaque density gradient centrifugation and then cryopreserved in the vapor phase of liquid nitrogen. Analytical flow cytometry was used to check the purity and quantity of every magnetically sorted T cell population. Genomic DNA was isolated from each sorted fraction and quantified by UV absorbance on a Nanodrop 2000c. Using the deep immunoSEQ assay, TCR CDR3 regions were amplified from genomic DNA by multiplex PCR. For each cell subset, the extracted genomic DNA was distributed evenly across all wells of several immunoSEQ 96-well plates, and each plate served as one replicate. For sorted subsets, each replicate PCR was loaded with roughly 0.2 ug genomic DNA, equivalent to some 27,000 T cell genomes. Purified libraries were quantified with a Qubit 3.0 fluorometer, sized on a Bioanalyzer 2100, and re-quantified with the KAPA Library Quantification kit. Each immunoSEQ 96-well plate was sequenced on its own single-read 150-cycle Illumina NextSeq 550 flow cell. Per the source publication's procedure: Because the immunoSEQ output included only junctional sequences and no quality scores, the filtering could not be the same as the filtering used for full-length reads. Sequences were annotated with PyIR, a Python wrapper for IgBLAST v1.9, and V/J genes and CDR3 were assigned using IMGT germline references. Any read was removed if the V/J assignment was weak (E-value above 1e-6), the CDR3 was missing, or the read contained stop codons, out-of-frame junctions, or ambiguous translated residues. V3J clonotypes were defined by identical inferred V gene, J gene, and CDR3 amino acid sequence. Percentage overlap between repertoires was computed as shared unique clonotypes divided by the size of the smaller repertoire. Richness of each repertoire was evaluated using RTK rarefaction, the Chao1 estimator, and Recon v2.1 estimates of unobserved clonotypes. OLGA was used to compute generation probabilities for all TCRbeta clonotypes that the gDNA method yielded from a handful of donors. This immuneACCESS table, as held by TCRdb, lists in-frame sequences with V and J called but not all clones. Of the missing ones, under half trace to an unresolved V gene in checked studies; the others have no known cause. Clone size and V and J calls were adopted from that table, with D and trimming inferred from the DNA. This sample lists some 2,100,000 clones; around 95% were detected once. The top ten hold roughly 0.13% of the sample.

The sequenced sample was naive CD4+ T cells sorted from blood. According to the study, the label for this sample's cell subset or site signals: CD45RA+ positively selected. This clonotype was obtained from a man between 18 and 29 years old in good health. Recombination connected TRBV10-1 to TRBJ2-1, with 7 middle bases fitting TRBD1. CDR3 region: CASSEGDREYNEQFF. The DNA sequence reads TGCGCCAGCAGTGAAGGAGACAGGGAATACAATGAGCAGTTCTTC.